The rows below give T cell receptor beta chains drawn from one sample of a study of T cell responses to AZD1222 COVID-19 vaccine. Assay: immunoSEQ multiplex PCR; the TCRdb copy retains only in-frame clones and omits some. The repertoire holds roughly 160,000 clones, 75% to 90% seen once, with 6% to 8% in the top ten. The sequences come from peripheral blood, collected on day 0 of AZD1222 vaccination. All receptors come from an adult in good health. The conserved cysteine and the conserved F or W are not part of the CDR3 here.

J: TRBJ1-2
V: TRBV27
CDR3: ASSLSGGNGYT

J: TRBJ2-1
V: TRBV6-5
CDR3: ASSYSSGGAGEQF

J: TRBJ1-2
V: TRBV18
CDR3: ASSPGSDYGYT

J: TRBJ1-5
V: TRBV19
CDR3: ASSSRTNSNQPQH

J: TRBJ2-5
V: TRBV7-6
CDR3: ASSLAETQY

J: TRBJ1-6
V: TRBV3-1/TRBV3-2
CDR3: ASSLRGGPSSPLH

J: TRBJ2-3
V: TRBV5-1
CDR3: ASSFGQEGPDTQY

J: TRBJ1-6
V: TRBV28
CDR3: ASKQGGSPLH

J: TRBJ2-2
V: TRBV27
CDR3: ASSSLLTKTELDELGELF

J: TRBJ2-7
V: TRBV5-4
CDR3: ASSISGQSEQY

J: TRBJ2-3
V: TRBV10-2
CDR3: ASAEVDTQY

J: TRBJ2-2
V: TRBV27
CDR3: ASSYLSGATGELF

J: TRBJ2-2
V: TRBV4-1
CDR3: ASSHRTVTSGGLNTGELF

J: TRBJ2-1
V: TRBV10-3
CDR3: AISGTTGGGNEQF

J: TRBJ1-2
V: TRBV19
CDR3: ASSSLGPDYGYT

J: TRBJ2-3
V: TRBV10-3
CDR3: AISQGLASTDTQY

J: TRBJ2-7
V: TRBV3-1/TRBV3-2
CDR3: ASSQAPSARY

J: TRBJ1-1
V: TRBV5-1
CDR3: ASKDRVGWSTEAF